A selection of T cell receptor beta chains follows, all from one sample in a study of blood T cells in healthy people across ages. From the 5' RACE reads, TCRdb called clonotypes with MiXCR, one entry per CDR3 protein. The table records fewer than 2,000,000 distinct CDR3 sequences, roughly 30% of them present only once. Input material: blood. These receptors all come from a woman in her twenties or thirties in good health. The CDR3 runs from the conserved cysteine through the conserved F or W. D genes are given only for firm matches. Only part of the rows carry a size: once, few, many, or a class if the clone is expanded.

cdr3_aa cdr3_nt clone_size d_call j_call v_call
CASASESCEQYF TGTGCCAGCGCGTCAGAATCGTGCGAGCAGTACTTC few . TRBJ2-7 TRBV13
CASSPRGLSTDTQYF TGTGCCAGCAGCCCGAGGGGGCTAAGCACAGATACGCAGTATTTT few TRBD1 TRBJ2-3 TRBV7-3
CSVDWAGADTQYF TGCAGCGTCGATTGGGCAGGGGCAGATACGCAGTATTTT . . TRBJ2-3 TRBV29-1
CASSHDPLHSGRIADTQYF TGTGCCAGCAGCCACGACCCCCTCCATAGCGGGAGGATCGCAGATACGCAGTATTTT . TRBD2 TRBJ2-3 TRBV3-1
CASSSGHFTDTQYF TGTGCCAGCAGCTCAGGCCATTTCACAGATACGCAGTATTTT . . TRBJ2-3 TRBV7-2
CASSQDRGDGSYEQYF TGTGCCAGCAGCCAAGATCGCGGGGACGGCTCCTACGAGCAGTACTTC many . TRBJ2-7 TRBV4-2
CSADRGEGEQYF TGCAGCGCGGACAGGGGAGAGGGCGAGCAGTACTTC many TRBD1 TRBJ2-7 TRBV29-1
CASAGASGYEQYF TGTGCCAGCGCGGGGGCTTCGGGTTACGAGCAGTACTTC few . TRBJ2-7 TRBV9
CASSVNRGLDYGYTF TGTGCCAGCAGCGTAAACAGGGGGCTAGACTATGGCTACACCTTC once TRBD1 TRBJ1-2 TRBV7-9
CASSYLGTSGSSYNEQFF TGCGCCAGCAGCTATCTCGGGACTAGCGGTAGCTCCTACAATGAGCAGTTCTTC . TRBD2 TRBJ2-1 TRBV5-1